These 5 T cell receptor beta chains originate from one sample sequenced in a study of T cell responses to AZD1222 COVID-19 vaccine (dated by TCRdb to about 2021). Receptor amplification or capture employed the immunoSEQ multiplex PCR assay. This is the immuneACCESS table as TCRdb keeps it, with only in-frame sequences that have V and J called. A part of the clones is gone; compared with another copy, unresolved V genes explain less than half, and the rest is unexplained. The sample has around 150,000 clones on record, roughly 90% of them singletons. The leading ten clones occupy approximately 4.3% of the sample. The sample's time point label is to be understood as: about 28 days (+/-7) after the second vaccine dose. The material sequenced was peripheral blood, taken 28 days after the second AZD1222 dose. These receptors all come from an adult who received the AZD1222 COVID-19 vaccine.

The V gene is TRBV12-5, the J gene TRBJ1-1; D unclear. CDR3 length: 15 residues. V dropped 3 bases and J dropped 4 bases, with 15 bases sitting between them. The germline CDR1 and CDR2 sequences are LGHNT and FRNRAP. In DNA form, the CDR3 reads TGTGCTAGTGGTTTTTTTTCGTGGGAGGGCACTGAAGCTTTCTTT. Its translation is CASGFFSWEGTEAFF.

This chain joins TRBV10-3 and TRBJ1-1; D ambiguous. The CDR3 loop spans 13 amino acids. The V end lost 11 bases, the J end lost 1 base, and 14 bases lay between the germline ends. Germline V CDR1 and CDR2: ENHRY, SYGVKD. The CDR3 reads CAAWTAPNTEAFF. In DNA form, the CDR3 reads TGTGCCGCGTGGACCGCTCCGAACACTGAAGCTTTCTTT.

The chain combines TRBV10-1 with TRBJ1-3; D is undetermined. Deletions cut 7 bases from V and 2 bases from J, with 9 bases between. The CDR3 has 13 amino acids. Germline V lookup: CDR1 WNHNN, CDR2 SYGVQD (reference sequence). CDR3 DNA sequence: TGCGCCAGCACCGGTCGAACTGGAAACACCATATATTTT. This codes for CASTGRTGNTIYF.

The CDR3 spells CASSLRASNEKLFF. The CDR3 DNA sequence: TGTGCCAGCAGCTTAAGGGCGAGTAATGAAAAACTGTTTTTT. The chain employs TRBV7-9 and TRBJ1-4; no reliable D call. CDR1 is SEHNR and CDR2 is FQNEAQ in the germline V gene (reference sequence). Trimming took 2 bases from V and 4 from J, leaving 8 bases between them. CDR3 length: 14 amino acids.

The V and J genes are TRBV5-6 and TRBJ1-1; D uncertain. The CDR3 totals 15 residues. V lost 4 bases to trimming and J lost 0 bases, with 13 bases between them. Germline values: CDR1 SGHDT, CDR2 YYEEEE. Written as DNA, the CDR3 is TGTGCCAGCAGCCCCGGTGGACGGATGAACACTGAAGCTTTCTTT. Translation: CASSPGGRMNTEAFF.